The next 30 T cell receptor beta chains were all read from a single sample in a study of glioma-infiltrating T cells after dendritic cell vaccination. Time point specified: after dendritic cell vaccination, including at tumor progression/relapse. The protocol was immunoSEQ multiplex PCR, while the TCRdb copy is restricted to in-frame clones and leaves out a portion. Of tens of thousands of clones in the sample, 87% were seen once. Sequences were derived from blood, sampled after dendritic cell vaccination. Receptors were obtained from a human donor with glioblastoma.

The chain links TRBV27 to TRBJ1-5; weak D call: TRBD1 (5 bases). Germline-derived CDR1 and CDR2 are MNHEY and SMNVEV (reference sequence). Trimming removed 5 bases from V and 4 bases from J, with 12 bases in between. The CDR3 is made up of 14 amino acids. The CDR3 sequence is CASSLAGWNQPQHF. The DNA of the CDR3 is TGTGCCAGCAGTCTCGCAGGGTGGAATCAGCCCCAGCATTTT.

V and J are TRBV2 and TRBJ1-4; D might be TRBD1 (5 bases). The CDR3 sequence is 14 residues long. CDR1 SNHLY and CDR2 FYNNEI come from the germline V gene. The germline V and J ends were trimmed by 4 bases and 5 bases, with 11 bases remaining between them. The CDR3 reads CASSVGGSNEKLFF. In DNA, the CDR3 is TGTGCCAGCAGTGTCGGGGGATCGAATGAAAAACTGTTTTTT.

The J gene is TRBJ2-5, the V gene TRBV7-3, with D possibly being TRBD1 (5 bases). The V gene lost 2 bases and the J gene lost 1 base, with 5 bases spanning the gap. This CDR3 region has 13 residues. Germline CDR1 and CDR2: SGHTA and FQGTGA. The DNA of the CDR3 is TGTGCCAGCAGCTTAGGGGCCCAAGAGACCCAGTACTTC. Its translation is CASSLGAQETQYF.

The V and J genes are TRBV21-1 and TRBJ1-5; TRBD1 is taken as the D call from the table, unchecked against the DNA. TRBV21-1 is a listed pseudogene. The CDR3 runs 16 residues. The CDR3 reads CASSKGTGGGNQPQHF. In DNA form, the CDR3 reads TGTGCCAGCAGCAAAGGGACAGGGGGCGGGAATCAGCCCCAGCATTTT.

The genes are TRBV5-4 and TRBJ1-4, with 11 nucleotides matching TRBD1. V was clipped by 3 bases and J by 4 bases; unmatched bases: 8. Germline V lookup: CDR1 SGHNT, CDR2 YYREEE (reference sequence). CDR3 size: 17 residues. For the CDR3, the DNA is TGTGCCAGCAGCTCTTTTGGACAGGGGGCTGATAATGAAAAACTGTTTTTT. Translated: CASSSFGQGADNEKLFF.

The V gene is TRBV19, the J gene TRBJ1-2; TRBD1 agrees at 8 bases. V lost 3 bases, J lost 7 bases, and 7 bases stayed unmatched. CDR3 length: 14 amino acids. The germline CDR1 and CDR2 sequences are LNHDA and SQIVND (reference sequence). CDR3 protein: CASSIRTGNVGYTF. The CDR3 coding sequence is TGTGCCAGTAGTATTAGGACAGGGAACGTTGGCTACACCTTC.

This rearrangement joins TRBV29-1 to TRBJ1-1; 10 bases line up with TRBD1. V trimming: 7 bases; J trimming: 7 bases; junction bases outside the gene matches: 9. This CDR3 has 13 amino acids. The germline V gene encodes CDR1 SQVTM and CDR2 ANQGSEA. The CDR3 coding sequence is TGCAGCGCCTATGACAGGGGGCTGAGTGAAGCTTTCTTT. This sequence encodes CSAYDRGLSEAFF.

V and J are TRBV6-6 and TRBJ2-1; TRBD1 is a possible D gene (6 bases). CDR1 and CDR2 from the germline V gene are MNHNY and SVGAGI (reference sequence). The CDR3 runs 16 residues. Trimming removed 5 bases from V and 5 bases from J, with 19 bases in between. This CDR3 is CASSQLRGGRHNEQFF. CDR3 nucleotides: TGTGCCAGCAGTCAACTCAGAGGGGGTCGGCACAATGAGCAGTTCTTC.

This CDR3 is CASSHLSGSGREDEQFF. DNA of the CDR3: TGTGCCAGCAGCCACCTTTCTGGTAGCGGGAGAGAAGATGAGCAGTTCTTC. This chain uses TRBV14 with TRBJ2-1, with TRBD2 matching over 9 bases. Germline V gene lookup returns CDR1 SGHDN and CDR2 FVKESK. V shed 3 bases and J 8 bases; nucleotides not matched to a gene: 14. This CDR3 comprises 17 residues.

The chain employs TRBV7-9 and TRBJ1-2, with 9 bases aligning to TRBD1. The CDR3 has 15 amino acids. Germline CDR1 reads SEHNR; CDR2 reads FQNEAQ (reference sequence). V was pared by 0 bases and J by 11 bases, with 10 bases of the junction left unmatched. The CDR3 region is CASSLAPGQGRAYTF. As DNA, the CDR3 is TGTGCCAGCAGCTTAGCTCCCGGACAGGGGCGCGCTTACACCTTC.

The gene calls are TRBV25-1 and TRBJ2-1, with TRBD2 identical over 8 bases. The CDR3 sequence is 16 residues long. The germline gives CDR1 MGHDK, CDR2 SYGVNS. Losses at the gene ends were 2 bases for V and 7 bases for J; bases not matched to a gene: 10. The CDR3 reads CASSEPGAGVGNEQFF. For the CDR3, the DNA is TGTGCCAGCAGTGAACCGGGAGCGGGAGTTGGGAATGAGCAGTTCTTC.

The rearrangement uses TRBV10-3 and TRBJ2-5; D possibly corresponds to TRBD1 (6 bases). Trimming took off 4 bases at V and 3 bases at J, with 12 bases between the two ends. This CDR3 region has 14 residues. Germline CDR1 and CDR2: ENHRY and SYGVKD. CDR3 protein: CAISGAGDEETQYF. Written as DNA, the CDR3 is TGTGCCATCAGTGGGGCAGGGGATGAAGAGACCCAGTACTTC.

The chain links TRBV21-1 to TRBJ1-2; the table's D call TRBD1 went unverified against the DNA. TRBV21-1 is noted as a pseudogene. This CDR3 comprises 16 residues. The CDR3 DNA reads as TGTGCCAGCAGCAAAGTCCTTCTCGGACAGTCGGATGGCTACACCTTC. This gives the protein CASSKVLLGQSDGYTF.

The chain has TRBV12-5 and TRBJ2-7; D is possibly TRBD1 (5 bases). Per the germline V gene, CDR1 is LGHNT and CDR2 is FRNRAP. V lost 1 base, J lost 5 bases, and 9 bases lay in between. CDR3 length equals 13 residues. CDR3 residues: CASGLGQGHEQYF. CDR3 sequence (DNA): TGTGCTAGTGGTTTGGGGCAGGGCCACGAGCAGTACTTC.

This chain links TRBV6-5 with TRBJ1-4; D gene ambiguous. There are 15 residues in the CDR3. The V gene's germline CDR1 is MNHEY and CDR2 SVGAGI. Trimming cost V 0 bases and J 2 bases, with 7 bases left between them. CDR3 nucleotides: TGTGCCAGCAGTTACTCGTTTCGGACTAATGAAAAACTGTTTTTT. It is translated as CASSYSFRTNEKLFF.

The rearrangement links TRBV13 to TRBJ2-3; the match to TRBD1 covers 8 bases. Trimming at V came to 1 base and at J to 7 bases, leaving 10 bases not matched to a gene. Germline V gene sequence: CDR1 PRHDT, CDR2 FYEKMQ (reference sequence). CDR3 length equals 16 residues. The CDR3 reads CASSLEGSGGMNTQYF. CDR3 nucleotide sequence: TGTGCCAGCAGCTTAGAAGGGTCAGGGGGCATGAATACGCAGTATTTT.

This clone has just a few counts. The chain uses TRBV5-8 and TRBJ1-3; a possible D gene is TRBD1 (5 bases). The CDR3 loop spans 16 amino acids. V was shortened by 4 bases and J by 4 bases, with 18 bases between the two germline ends. Germline values: CDR1 SGHTS, CDR2 YDEGEE. The DNA for the CDR3 is TGTGCCAGCAGCACTCCCGGGACTTTGGGGGGAAACACCATATATTTT. Protein product: CASSTPGTLGGNTIYF.

The rearrangement links TRBV2 to TRBJ2-3; 9 nucleotides agree with TRBD2. The J segment lost 5 bases and the V segment lost 7 bases, leaving 4 bases of the junction unmatched. The CDR3 consists of 13 residues. Germline V CDR1 and CDR2: SNHLY, FYNNEI. The CDR3 DNA follows: TGTGCCAGCAACCCTAGCGGGGTAGATACGCAGTATTTT. Translating gives CASNPSGVDTQYF.

This chain uses TRBV6-6 with TRBJ1-1; D is possibly TRBD1 (6 bases). This CDR3 has 13 amino acids. V lost 6 bases and J lost 10, with 18 bases in between. Germline V gives CDR1 MNHNY, CDR2 SVGAGI (reference sequence). CDR3 sequence (DNA): TGTGCCAGCAGCACCCAACTGGGGGCGGGAGCTTTCTTT. Translated, it gives CASSTQLGAGAFF.

The J gene is TRBJ2-3, the V gene TRBV10-3; 8 bases align to TRBD2. The germline V gene encodes CDR1 ENHRY and CDR2 SYGVKD. Trimming cost V 4 bases and J 6 bases; bases outside gene matches: 9. This CDR3 is 15 amino acids long. The CDR3 is CAISGSGGLRDTQYF. The DNA for the CDR3 is TGTGCCATCAGTGGAAGCGGGGGTCTCCGCGATACGCAGTATTTT.

V usage is TRBV6-4 and J usage is TRBJ1-2; D call uncertain. Germline V gene data show CDR1 as MRHNA and CDR2 as SNTAGT. The CDR3 has 10 amino acids. The V gene lost 10 bases and the J gene lost 8 bases, with 11 bases spanning the gap. CDR3 region: CATVYRGYTF. CDR3 coding DNA: TGTGCCACGGTGTACCGGGGCTACACCTTC.

The chain carries TRBV7-2 and TRBJ2-1; 7 nucleotides agree with TRBD2. Germline trimming cut 5 bases from V and 8 bases from J; bases unmatched to any gene: 15. The V gene's germline CDR1 is SGHTA and CDR2 FQGNSA. The CDR3 totals 16 residues. CDR3 loop: CASSLGLDWGGDEQFF. The CDR3 nucleotides are TGTGCCAGCAGCCTGGGGTTAGACTGGGGGGGAGATGAGCAGTTCTTC.

The rearrangement uses TRBV23-1 and TRBJ1-5; D perhaps matches TRBD1 (5 bases). TRBV23-1 is labeled an ORF, and its function is uncertain. The V end was cut by 0 bases, the J end by 0 bases, with 9 bases between. The CDR3 is made up of 16 amino acids. The CDR3, as DNA: TGCGCCAGCAGTCAATCCAGGGAATTTAGCAATCAGCCCCAGCATTTT. Translating it yields CASSQSREFSNQPQHF.

The rearrangement links TRBV5-1 to TRBJ2-5; D call uncertain. V lost 2 bases to trimming and J lost 3 bases, with 5 bases between them. CDR1 is SGHRS and CDR2 is YFSETQ in the germline V gene. CDR3 length equals 12 residues. CDR3 bases: TGCGCCAGCAGCTTACCAGAAGAGACCCAGTACTTC. Its protein is CASSLPEETQYF.

This chain joins TRBV7-9 and TRBJ1-2; D might be TRBD1 (5 bases). This CDR3 has 15 residues. V lost 2 bases, J lost 5 bases, and 15 bases lay in between. Per germline, CDR1 SEHNR and CDR2 FQNEAQ (reference sequence). The CDR3 here is CASSLLLGEGYGYTF. The CDR3 DNA sequence: TGTGCCAGCAGCTTACTCTTAGGGGAAGGATATGGCTACACCTTC. Full variable domain (outside the CDR3, taken from reference TRBV7-9 and TRBJ1-2): DTGVSQNPRHKITKRGQNVTFRCDPISEHNRLYWYRQTLGQGPEFLTYFQNEAQLEKSRLLSDRFSAERPKGSFSTLEIQRTEQGDSAMYLCASSLLLGEGYGYTFGSGTRLTVV.

V usage is TRBV29-1 and J usage is TRBJ2-1; the D is unclear. The CDR3 spans 15 residues. The germline gives CDR1 SQVTM, CDR2 ANQGSEA. Trimming left V 7 bases short and J 8 bases short, with 24 bases between. CDR3 DNA: TGCAGCGCCTTTAACCTCGGCCGAGGCTGGGATGAGCAGTTCTTC. It encodes CSAFNLGRGWDEQFF.

The chain recombines TRBV5-5 with TRBJ1-6; D uncertain. V dropped 0 bases and J dropped 4 bases, with 11 bases sitting between them. The CDR3 has 16 amino acids. Looked up from germline, CDR1 is SGHKS and CDR2 is YYEKEE (reference sequence). The CDR3 region is CASSLAGRDYNSPLHF. The CDR3 coding sequence is TGTGCCAGCAGCTTGGCCGGGCGGGATTATAATTCACCCCTCCACTTT.

This clone was counted between two and nine times. The rearrangement links TRBV2 to TRBJ2-7; TRBD1 matches 7 bases. CDR3 size: 11 residues. Germline CDR1 reads SNHLY; CDR2 reads FYNNEI. The V segment lost 4 bases and the J segment 8 bases; nucleotides outside the gene matches: 2. CDR3 bases: TGTGCCAGCAGTGGAGGGGGCAAGCAGTACTTC. Translation gives CASSGGGKQYF.

This clone was counted only a few times. CDR3 nucleotide sequence: TGCGCCAGCAGCTCCCCCCGCCCCGGGGCAACTAATGAAAAACTGTTTTTT. It specifies CASSSPRPGATNEKLFF. The V call is TRBV5-1, the J call TRBJ1-4, with D unclear. CDR3 length: 17 amino acids. Germline CDR1 reads SGHRS; CDR2 reads YFSETQ. V shed 3 bases and J shed 0 bases, with 15 bases lying between them.

The chain uses TRBV7-9 and TRBJ2-7; a possible D gene is TRBD1 (5 bases). The CDR3 runs to 15 residues. Germline V gene sequence: CDR1 SEHNR, CDR2 FQNEAQ (reference sequence). Trimming removed 3 bases at V and 6 bases at J, with 18 bases between. The CDR3 here is CASSFAAHRGGEQYF. The CDR3 DNA reads TGTGCCAGCAGCTTCGCGGCACATAGGGGCGGCGAGCAGTACTTC.